The present TCR beta chain was sequenced within a study of T cells after yellow fever vaccination (dated by TCRdb to the late 2010s). In terms of the full investigation: The SMART-Seq v4 Ultra Low Input RNA kit was used to prepare libraries from fractions with low cell numbers. To follow T-cell clones before and after both primary and booster YFV17D yellow fever vaccination, bulk TCR alpha and beta repertoires underwent longitudinal sequencing. Two healthy male donors, one aged 18 to 29 and one aged 30 to 40 years, made up the cohort. Blood was collected at multiple timepoints before and after primary and secondary immunization, and bulk PBMC replicates and cell subsets were isolated. What the work shows at the level of the full study, not this receptor alone: Compared with the primary T-cell response, the secondary T-cell response was weaker but faster, peaking on day 5 rather than day 15. Because abundant contaminating clonotypes from the bulk population could be contained in FACS-sorted repertoires, computational filtering was required. Most clones expanded after primary vaccination were re-detected after the booster (almost 97% of CD4 and around 88% of CD8), suggesting broad memory maintenance. The study included only two donors, which limits how far the findings can be generalized. A small fraction of clonotypes appeared in both the CD4 and CD8 compartments, likely as a result of convergent recombination.

Explained via the paper, the treatment or condition label denotes: live attenuated yellow fever vaccine strain. At each blood-draw timepoint, two biological replicates of bulk PBMCs were collected. PBMCs were isolated from peripheral blood using a standard Ficoll-Paque protocol. TriZol was used to extract RNA from bulk PBMCs, from CD4 and CD8 fractions, and from dextramer-positive and dextramer-negative fractions. This clonotype was counted between two and nine times. Which antigen it targets is not known. No much larger clone is present one base from it, and per-base qualities are unavailable. TCR cDNA was made using 5'RACE template switching, a step that added a universal primer site and unique molecular identifiers. Priming for cDNA synthesis came from both the TCR alpha and TCR beta constant segments. Library amplification involved two PCR steps, and the second step added sample barcodes and sequencing adapters. Sequencing of libraries was done on Illumina HiSeq 2500 (2x100 bp) or NovaSeq (2x150 bp). The source study handled its data this way. MIGEC handled demultiplexing of reads and collapsing into UMI consensus sequences, while MiXCR performed V(D)J alignment. Vaccine-responding clonotypes were defined with edgeR using replicate PBMC samples, requiring FDR below 0.01 and a log2 fold change above 5 up to day 15. Bulk clonotypes were assigned CD4 or CD8 identity according to which sequenced CD4 or CD8 repertoire held them at higher abundance. TCRdb redid the processing of the public reads, applying fastp at Q25 and MiXCR, and retained in-frame beta chains. Identical CDR3 proteins give one entry, which carries the most common genes and DNA. These V and J calls are TCRdb output, not the study's own analysis. Counted in this sample were hundreds of thousands of distinct CDR3 sequences; about 12% of them appeared once. The ten largest clones add up to around 14% of the sample.

The germline V gene specifies ENHRY as CDR1 and SYGVKD as CDR2. Germline trimming: 4 bases from V, 6 bases from J; junction bases outside gene matches: 5. Taken from cysteine to phenylalanine, the CDR3 has 15 residues. The sequence is cut down to CDR3 DNA, 45 bases in frame from base 1. The sequence was obtained from a man younger than 40 who received the YFV17D yellow fever vaccine. The specimen comprised PBMCs, sampled on the day of the yellow fever booster vaccination. The sequence links TRBV10-3 to TRBJ2-3, with TRBD2 matching 12 junction bases. The nucleotide sequence is TGTGCCATCAGTGTACTAGCGGGAGGCCCGGATACGCAGTATTTT. It specifies CAISVLAGGPDTQYF.